A single sample gave rise to the 9 T cell receptor beta chains below, sequenced in a study of relationships among human T cell subsets. The T cell receptor alpha and beta CDR3 regions were amplified from mRNA by semiquantitative ARM-PCR. ARM-PCR used tagged nested gene-specific primers, then communal superprimers for exponential amplification. MiXCR, run by TCRdb on the multiplex PCR reads, gives a single entry per CDR3 protein. The sample has 2,500 to 3,000 distinct CDR3 sequences, 70% to 85% seen once. Sample: total T cells sorted from blood. These receptors were taken from a man aged 40-50 years in good health.

A few counts support this clonotype. No conserved phenylalanine or tryptophan is present at the end of the CDR3, so a read error is the likely explanation. The chain couples TRBV11-2 to TRBJ2-2; no clear D gene. V gave up 5 bases and J gave up 0 bases, with 10 bases separating them. CDR1 SGHAT and CDR2 FQNNGV come from the germline V gene. This CDR3 has 15 residues. The DNA of the CDR3 is TGTGCCAGCAGCCACACAGATTCGAACACCGGGGAGCTGTTTCTT. The encoded protein is CASSHTDSNTGELFL.

This sequence joins TRBV20-1 and TRBJ2-5, with D perhaps matching TRBD2 (6 bases). CDR3 size: 14 residues. The germline V gene encodes CDR1 DFQATT and CDR2 SNEGSKA (reference sequence). Trimming shortened V by 3 bases and J by 5 bases, and 16 bases separated the two germline ends. CDR3 protein: CSASPGLRGETQYF. CDR3 DNA: TGCAGTGCTAGTCCGGGACTCCGGGGCGAGACCCAGTACTTC.

This rearrangement joins TRBV20-1 to TRBJ2-7; D is unresolved. The germline gives CDR1 DFQATT, CDR2 SNEGSKA (reference sequence). The CDR3 is made up of 12 amino acids. The ends were cut back, 3 bases at V and 3 bases at J, with 9 bases in the middle. The CDR3, as DNA: TGCAGTGCTAGGATGGCTAACTACGAGCAGTACTTC. Amino acids: CSARMANYEQYF.

The count of this clonotype is one. This chain connects TRBV28 to TRBJ2-3; 10 positions agree with TRBD2. V was clipped by 3 bases and J by 4 bases; unmatched bases: 4. Germline CDR1 is MDHEN and CDR2 is SYDVKM. The CDR3 contains 15 residues. The CDR3 DNA is TGTGCCAGCAGTTTCCGAGCGGGAGGGCCAGATACGCAGTATTTT. Its protein is CASSFRAGGPDTQYF.

The V gene is TRBV12-3 or TRBV12-4, the J gene TRBJ2-7; D call uncertain. V lost 5 bases and J lost 2, with 19 bases in between. The CDR3 is 16 residues long. The CDR3 region is CASSGRQRSRPYEQYF. The CDR3 DNA sequence: TGTGCCAGCAGTGGACGACAAAGGTCTAGACCCTACGAGCAGTACTTC.

The V call is TRBV27, the J call TRBJ2-3; no clear D. There are 12 residues in the CDR3. Between the trimmed V and J ends, which lost 2 bases and 4 bases, there was a span of 4 bases. Germline V lookup: CDR1 MNHEY, CDR2 SMNVEV (reference sequence). The CDR3 DNA sequence: TGTGCCAGCAGTTTAACTGCAGATACGCAGTATTTT. Protein sequence: CASSLTADTQYF.

This clonotype has more than one count but fewer than ten. This chain connects TRBV27 to TRBJ1-1; the D is unclear. Germline CDR1 is MNHEY and CDR2 is SMNVEV (reference sequence). V was pared by 8 bases and J by 3 bases, with 7 bases between. The CDR3 contains 11 residues. The CDR3 here is CASGSDTEAFF. CDR3 coding DNA: TGTGCCAGCGGGTCCGACACTGAAGCTTTCTTT.

The J gene is TRBJ2-3, the V gene TRBV11-2, with 8 nucleotides matching TRBD2. This CDR3 has 15 amino acids. The germline V gene encodes CDR1 SGHAT and CDR2 FQNNGV. Trimming cost V 5 bases and J 5 bases; bases outside gene matches: 9. CDR3 nucleotide sequence: TGTGCCAGCAGCCCAACTAGCGGAGTTAAAGATACGCAGTATTTT. Translated: CASSPTSGVKDTQYF.

This CDR3 is CASSLRGEYNEQFF. The CDR3 DNA is TGTGCCAGCAGCTTGCGGGGAGAGTACAATGAGCAGTTCTTC. The genes are TRBV7-9 and TRBJ2-1; weak D call: TRBD2 (6 bases). Germline values: CDR1 SEHNR, CDR2 FQNEAQ (reference sequence). The CDR3 runs to 14 residues. V was clipped by 3 bases and J by 4 bases, with 10 bases between them.